This T cell receptor (beta chain) was sequenced during a study of immune characterization of retroperitoneal liposarcoma. Each CDR3 protein gets one entry after TCRdb re-called the PCR reads with MiXCR. The sample has approximately 3,000 distinct CDR3 sequences, approximately 45% seen once; the top ten hold about half. The CDR3 has 15 amino acids. Germline CDR1 SGHAT, CDR2 FQNNGV. The source of this sequence is a male donor with retroperitoneal liposarcoma. The sequenced sample consisted of tumor tissue. This chain connects TRBV11-2 to TRBJ2-4, with a weak D call TRBD2 (6 bases). Judging by the DNA end, TRBJ2-5 fits better; the J call may be wrong. CDR3 sequence (DNA): TGTGCCAGCAGCTTCTACCCTGCGGGAACCGAGACCCAGTACTTC. Its translation is CASSFYPAGTETQYF.